The 32 T cell receptor beta chains reported below all come from one sample, sequenced in a study of cytomegalovirus exposure and HLA in healthy donors. The PCR made use of 60 Vbeta and 13 Jbeta primers. Assay: immunoSEQ multiplex PCR; the TCRdb copy retains only in-frame clones and omits some. The data contain about 200,000 clones, 75% to 90% of them singletons. Input material: PBMCs. These receptor sequences come from a woman younger than 45 in good health and CMV-seronegative.

The genes are TRBV11-2 and TRBJ2-1; 8 bases fit TRBD2. CDR3 size: 16 residues. Germline loops: CDR1 SGHAT, CDR2 FQNNGV. V lost 5 bases, J lost 7 bases, and 13 bases stayed unmatched. CDR3 in amino acids: CASSHFRGGYRNEQFF. CDR3 coding DNA: TGTGCCAGCAGCCACTTTCGCGGGGGGTACCGAAATGAGCAGTTCTTC.

This chain joins TRBV11-2 and TRBJ1-1; TRBD1 matches 11 bases. The junction had 10 bases not matched to a gene; V was cut back by 5 bases and J by 11 bases. The CDR3 runs 14 residues. The germline CDR1 and CDR2 sequences are SGHAT and FQNNGV. The CDR3 nucleotides read TGTGCCAGCAGCCGGACGGACAGGGGGCGGATGGCTTTCTTT. The encoded protein is CASSRTDRGRMAFF.

The chain joins TRBV28 to TRBJ1-1; weak D call: TRBD1 (5 bases). The CDR3 extends over 14 amino acids. The V gene's germline CDR1 is MDHEN and CDR2 SYDVKM. Trimming pared 6 bases from V and 0 bases from J, leaving 11 bases between. Here the CDR3 reads CASRSQGVNTEAFF. Here the CDR3 DNA reads TGTGCCAGCAGATCCCAGGGCGTGAACACTGAAGCTTTCTTT.

This clone showed up just a few times. The rearrangement links TRBV23-1 to TRBJ1-5; possibly TRBD1 for D (5 bases). TRBV23-1 is assigned to the ORF class and has an uncertain function. The CDR3 covers 15 residues. V was cut by 3 bases and J by 4 bases, with 13 bases left in between. CDR3: CASSQGGLRNQPQHF. The CDR3 bases are TGCGCCAGCAGTCAGGGGGGTTTGAGGAATCAGCCCCAGCATTTT.

J is TRBJ2-7 and V is TRBV2; no clear D. With 6 bases removed from V and 0 bases from J, the gap between germline ends came to 12 bases. Germline CDR1 reads SNHLY; CDR2 reads FYNNEI. The CDR3 length is 14 residues. The CDR3 loop reads CASSENSYSYEQYF. The DNA for the CDR3 is TGTGCCAGCAGCGAAAACAGTTACTCCTACGAGCAGTACTTC.

This chain uses TRBV9 with TRBJ2-7, with TRBD2 matching over 13 bases. Germline V gene sequence: CDR1 SGDLS, CDR2 YYNGEE. This CDR3 comprises 14 residues. V was clipped by 5 bases and J by 6 bases; unmatched bases: 5. CDR3 DNA sequence: TGTGCCAGCAGTGGACTAGCGGGGGACCGCGAGCAGTACTTC. Translating it yields CASSGLAGDREQYF. The complete variable domain, with remaining parts taken from reference TRBV9 and TRBJ2-7, reads DSGVTQTPKHLITATGQRVTLRCSPRSGDLSVYWYQQSLDQGLQFLIQYYNGEERAKGNILERFSAQQFPDLHSELNLSSLELGDSALYFCASSGLAGDREQYFGPGTRLTVT.

V usage is TRBV20-1 and J usage is TRBJ2-1, with a possible D match to TRBD2 (6 bases). V was clipped by 8 bases and J by 9 bases, with 11 bases between them. CDR1 and CDR2 (germline): DFQATT, SNEGSKA (reference sequence). This CDR3 spans 10 amino acids. Written as DNA, the CDR3 is TGCAGTCCGGAGGGAGGTGAGCAGTTCTTC. It translates to CSPEGGEQFF.

The chain links TRBV29-1 to TRBJ1-1; possible D gene TRBD1, 5 bases. The length of the CDR3 is 15 residues. Germline V gives CDR1 SQVTM, CDR2 ANQGSEA. Trimming removed 4 bases at V and 0 bases at J, with 15 bases between. CDR3 in amino acids: CSVGGGVDMNTEAFF. CDR3 nucleotide sequence: TGCAGCGTTGGCGGGGGGGTTGACATGAACACTGAAGCTTTCTTT. The full variable domain, completed using reference TRBV29-1 and TRBJ1-1, is SAVISQKPSRDICQRGTSLTIQCQVDSQVTMMFWYRQQPGQSLTLIATANQGSEATYESGFVIDKFPISRPNLTFSTLTVSNMSPEDSSIYLCSVGGGVDMNTEAFFGQGTRLTVV.

This clone has a handful of counts. The gene calls are TRBV5-1 and TRBJ2-5; D possibly corresponds to TRBD2 (7 bases). Trimming shortened V by 2 bases and J by 1 base, and 15 bases separated the two germline ends. The CDR3 is 16 amino acids. Germline V gives CDR1 SGHRS, CDR2 YFSETQ. CDR3 sequence: CASSFWGGGGQETQYF. The CDR3 coding sequence is TGCGCCAGCAGCTTTTGGGGGGGCGGTGGCCAAGAGACCCAGTACTTC.

V gene TRBV7-2 combines with J gene TRBJ2-7; possibly TRBD1 for D (5 bases). The V and J ends lost 5 bases and 3 bases respectively, with 11 bases between them. CDR1 is SGHTA, CDR2 FQGNSA, per germline. This CDR3 region has 13 residues. The CDR3 DNA reads TGTGCCAGCAGCCTTTGGGGCGGCTACGAGCAGTACTTC. Its protein product is CASSLWGGYEQYF.

This chain uses TRBV19 with TRBJ1-2; TRBD1 matches 8 bases. The trim removed 9 bases at V and 4 bases at J, leaving 10 bases unmatched. The CDR3 extends over 14 amino acids. Germline V gene data show CDR1 as LNHDA and CDR2 as SQIVND (reference sequence). In DNA form, the CDR3 reads TGTGCCAGCCCCTTGACAGGGGCCCTCTATGGCTACACCTTC. The encoded protein is CASPLTGALYGYTF.

This sequence joins TRBV29-1 and TRBJ2-5; TRBD1 matches at 11 bases. The germline V gene encodes CDR1 SQVTM and CDR2 ANQGSEA. The CDR3 sequence is 13 residues long. Unmatched junction bases numbered 6, after V lost 7 bases and J lost 5 bases. For the CDR3, the DNA is TGCAGCGCGCGGACAGGGGGCTCGGAGACCCAGTACTTC. Translation: CSARTGGSETQYF.

The V and J genes are TRBV11-2 and TRBJ2-7; D ambiguous. The V gene lost 2 bases and the J gene lost 4 bases, with 3 bases spanning the gap. CDR1 is SGHAT and CDR2 is FQNNGV in the germline V gene. The CDR3 contains 11 residues. For the CDR3, the DNA is TGTGCCAGCAGCTTACGGTACGAGCAGTACTTC. Encoded protein: CASSLRYEQYF.

The chain combines TRBV7-3 with TRBJ2-7; unclear D gene. Looked up from germline, CDR1 is SGHTA and CDR2 is FQGTGA. V was shortened by 3 bases and J by 0 bases, with 9 bases between the two germline ends. CDR3 size: 14 residues. CDR3 region: CASSLTADSYEQYF. In DNA, the CDR3 is TGTGCCAGCAGCTTGACGGCGGACTCCTACGAGCAGTACTTC.

The J gene is TRBJ2-3, the V gene TRBV6-1; tentative D call: TRBD1 (7 bases). Germline V lookup: CDR1 MNHNS, CDR2 SASEGT. V was pared by 7 bases and J by 4 bases, with 12 bases between. The length of the CDR3 is 13 residues. In DNA form, the CDR3 reads TGTGCCAGCACCAGGGGGGTCTCAGATACGCAGTATTTT. It encodes CASTRGVSDTQYF.

The chain links TRBV2 to TRBJ2-7; no firm D call. With 4 bases removed from V and 2 bases from J, the gap between germline ends came to 6 bases. Germline values: CDR1 SNHLY, CDR2 FYNNEI. This CDR3 is 12 amino acids long. CDR3 sequence reads: CASSVIPYEQYF. The CDR3 nucleotides are TGTGCCAGCAGTGTCATCCCCTACGAGCAGTACTTC.

This chain links TRBV4-1 with TRBJ1-1; D perhaps matches TRBD1 (6 bases). V shed 7 bases and J shed 0 bases, with 18 bases lying between them. CDR1 MGHRA and CDR2 YSYEKL come from the germline V gene. This CDR3 comprises 16 residues. The CDR3 is CASTPSVGQMNTEAFF. CDR3 in DNA: TGCGCCAGCACGCCAAGTGTAGGACAGATGAACACTGAAGCTTTCTTT.

The J gene is TRBJ2-7, the V gene TRBV20-1, with D uncertain. The CDR3 has 11 amino acids. Germline assignment: CDR1 DFQATT and CDR2 SNEGSKA (reference sequence). V dropped 6 bases and J dropped 2 bases, with 8 bases sitting between them. The DNA of the CDR3 is TGCAGTGCAAACCCAGCCTACGAGCAGTACTTC. It specifies CSANPAYEQYF.

The chain has TRBV30 and TRBJ2-5; D is possibly TRBD2 (7 bases). Between the trimmed V and J ends, which lost 0 bases and 4 bases, there was a span of 18 bases. The CDR3 runs 16 residues. Per germline, CDR1 GTSNPN and CDR2 SVGIG (reference sequence). DNA of the CDR3: TGTGCCTGGAGTGTAACAGGGCCTAGCGGTAGAGAGACCCAGTACTTC. This gives the protein CAWSVTGPSGRETQYF. The full variable domain, with the rest looked up from reference TRBV30 and TRBJ2-5, is SQTIHQWPATLVQPVGSPLSLECTVEGTSNPNLYWYRQAAGRGLQLLFYSVGIGQISSEVPQNLSASRPQDRQFILSSKKLLLSDSGFYLCAWSVTGPSGRETQYFGPGTRLLVL.

The chain employs TRBV7-6 and TRBJ2-5, with D unclear. CDR3 length: 13 amino acids. Germline V gives CDR1 SGHVS, CDR2 FNYEAQ. V was shortened by 0 bases and J by 1 base, with 3 bases between the two germline ends. CDR3 in amino acids: CASSLALQETQYF. CDR3 nucleotides: TGTGCCAGCAGCTTAGCCCTCCAAGAGACCCAGTACTTC.

V usage is TRBV28 and J usage is TRBJ1-5; D is uncertain. The V end lost 3 bases, the J end lost 4 bases, and 7 bases lay between the germline ends. Germline V CDR1 and CDR2: MDHEN, SYDVKM. This CDR3 contains 13 residues. Written as DNA, the CDR3 is TGTGCCAGCAGTTTCGTAGTAAATCAGCCCCAGCATTTT. Protein: CASSFVVNQPQHF.

This rearrangement joins TRBV20-1 to TRBJ1-1; D is perhaps TRBD1 (5 bases). Germline loops: CDR1 DFQATT, CDR2 SNEGSKA (reference sequence). The CDR3 is made up of 11 amino acids. The V gene lost 7 bases and the J gene lost 2 bases, with 8 bases spanning the gap. Here the CDR3 reads CSVDRNTEAFF. In nucleotides, the CDR3 is TGCAGTGTTGACAGAAACACTGAAGCTTTCTTT.

V is TRBV4-1 and J is TRBJ1-5, with 8 bases lining up with TRBD1. The length of the CDR3 is 15 residues. Germline CDR1 reads MGHRA; CDR2 reads YSYEKL. J was trimmed by 7 bases and V by 2 bases; bases with no gene match: 7. In DNA form, the CDR3 reads TGCGCCAGCAGCCAACGACAGGGGAGTACGCAGCCCCAGCATTTT. Translated, it gives CASSQRQGSTQPQHF.

This clone was seen a single time. The chain recombines TRBV5-1 with TRBJ2-1, with 12 bases matching TRBD2. The trim removed 0 bases at V and 11 bases at J, leaving 12 bases unmatched. The CDR3 sequence is 17 residues long. Germline CDR1 is SGHRS and CDR2 is YFSETQ. In DNA form, the CDR3 reads TGCGCCAGCAGCTTGGGGACTAGCGGGACTACCCAGGGGAAGCAGTTCTTC. This gives the protein CASSLGTSGTTQGKQFF.

The J gene is TRBJ1-2, the V gene TRBV19; a weak D match, TRBD1 (5 bases). The CDR3 covers 14 residues. Trimming left V 6 bases short and J 4 bases short, with 15 bases between. CDR1 is LNHDA, CDR2 SQIVND, per germline (reference sequence). CDR3 coding DNA: TGTGCCAGTAGACCCTTGGACAATGGCTATGGCTACACCTTC. Protein product: CASRPLDNGYGYTF. Full variable domain (rest looked up from reference TRBV19 and TRBJ1-2): DGGITQSPKYLFRKEGQNVTLSCEQNLNHDAMYWYRQDPGQGLRLIYYSQIVNDFQKGDIAEGYSVSREKKESFPLTVTSAQKNPTAFYLCASRPLDNGYGYTFGSGTRLTVV.

V gene TRBV19 combines with J gene TRBJ1-1; a weak D match, TRBD1 (5 bases). CDR1 and CDR2 (germline): LNHDA, SQIVND (reference sequence). This CDR3 comprises 16 residues. Trimming took 5 bases from V and 6 from J, leaving 22 bases between them. The CDR3: CASSYRTLVEKAEAFF. The DNA of the CDR3 is TGTGCCAGTAGTTACAGGACCTTGGTGGAGAAGGCTGAAGCTTTCTTT.

The chain uses TRBV5-1 and TRBJ2-7; possibly TRBD1 for D (5 bases). Trimming stripped 4 bases from V and 1 base from J, with 12 bases between. The V gene's germline CDR1 is SGHRS and CDR2 YFSETQ. The CDR3 has 14 residues. CDR3 sequence reads: CASSLETVSYEQYF. DNA for the CDR3: TGCGCCAGCAGCCTGGAGACAGTTTCCTACGAGCAGTACTTC.

The chain's CDR3 is CASSTREGGNQPQHF. The CDR3 DNA is TGTGCCAGCAGCACCCGAGAGGGGGGCAATCAGCCCCAGCATTTT. The chain uses TRBV7-2 and TRBJ1-5; maybe TRBD1 (6 bases). This CDR3 has 15 residues. V lost 5 bases, J lost 2 bases, and 13 bases lay in between. Germline CDR1 reads SGHTA; CDR2 reads FQGNSA.

The gene calls are TRBV27 and TRBJ2-1; 9 positions match TRBD1. This CDR3 has 16 residues. The V segment lost 4 bases and the J segment 2 bases; nucleotides outside the gene matches: 6. Germline CDR1 reads MNHEY; CDR2 reads SMNVEV (reference sequence). The CDR3: CASSWWDRATYNEQFF. The CDR3 region has the DNA TGTGCCAGCAGTTGGTGGGACAGGGCAACCTACAATGAGCAGTTCTTC.

For this clone: Other nucleotide sequences in the sample specify the same CDR3. The J gene is TRBJ1-1, the V gene TRBV5-1; D unresolved. Germline CDR1 is SGHRS and CDR2 is YFSETQ. The CDR3 spans 15 residues. Trimming left V 4 bases short and J 4 bases short, with 17 bases between. The CDR3 coding sequence is TGCGCCAGCAGCGGGAAAAACCGGGATTCCACTGAAGCTTTCTTT. Encoded protein: CASSGKNRDSTEAFF.

A single count supports this clone. The chain recombines TRBV19 with TRBJ2-1; possible D gene TRBD1, 6 bases. Trimming removed 3 bases at V and 9 bases at J, with 15 bases between. The CDR3 loop spans 14 amino acids. Per the germline V gene, CDR1 is LNHDA and CDR2 is SQIVND (reference sequence). The chain's CDR3 is CASSIPTGLPEQFF. CDR3 nucleotide sequence: TGTGCCAGTAGTATCCCCACAGGGCTTCCTGAGCAGTTCTTC.

The rearrangement joins TRBV10-3 to TRBJ2-7, with 7 nucleotides matching TRBD2. Germline CDR1 ENHRY, CDR2 SYGVKD. V lost 4 bases to trimming and J lost 4 bases; unmatched junction nucleotides: 4. There are 13 residues in the CDR3. As DNA, the CDR3 is TGTGCCATCAGTGCGGGGGGAGGGTACGAGCAGTACTTC. It specifies CAISAGGGYEQYF.